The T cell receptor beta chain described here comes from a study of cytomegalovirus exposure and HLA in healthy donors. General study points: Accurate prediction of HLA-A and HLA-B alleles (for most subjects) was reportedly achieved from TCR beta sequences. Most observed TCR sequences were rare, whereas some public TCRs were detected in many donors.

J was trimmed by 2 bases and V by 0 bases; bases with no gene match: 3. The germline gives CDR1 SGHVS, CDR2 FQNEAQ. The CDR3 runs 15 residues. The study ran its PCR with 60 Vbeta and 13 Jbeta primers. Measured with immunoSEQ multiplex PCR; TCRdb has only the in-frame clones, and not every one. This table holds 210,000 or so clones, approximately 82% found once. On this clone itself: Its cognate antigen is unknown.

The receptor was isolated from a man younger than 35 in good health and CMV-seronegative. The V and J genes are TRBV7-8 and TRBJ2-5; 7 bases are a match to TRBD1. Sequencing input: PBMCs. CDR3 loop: CASSLAGQRQETQYF. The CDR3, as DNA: TGTGCCAGCAGCTTAGCGGGACAGCGACAAGAGACCCAGTACTTC.